A selection of T cell receptor beta chains follows, all from one sample in a study of shared clonotypes between healthy human individuals. The data were produced by immunoSEQ multiplex PCR, yet TCRdb's version contains in-frame clones alone and is incomplete. The data show 300,000 to 400,000 clones, around 90% seen once. The sequenced sample consisted of memory CD8+ T cells sorted from blood. The receptor source for this set is a man in his late teens or twenties in good health. Each CDR3 is given with its conserved first and last residue. Fields, in order: D gene, J gene, CDR3 length, V gene, clone size, CDR3 protein, CDR3 DNA. A D gene is named only where the DNA matches it firmly. Some rows have no size entry. The others give once, few or many, or a class for an expanded clone.

d_gene: NA
j_gene: TRBJ2-7
len: 14
v_gene: TRBV6-5
abundance: NA
CDR3aa: CASSYSRDTYEQYF
CDR3nt: TGTGCCAGCAGTTACTCGAGGGATACCTACGAGCAGTACTTC

d_gene: NA
j_gene: TRBJ2-7
len: 15
v_gene: TRBV5-1
abundance: NA
CDR3aa: CASSYRDGASYEQYF
CDR3nt: TGCGCCAGCAGCTACCGGGACGGCGCCTCCTACGAGCAGTACTTC

d_gene: NA
j_gene: TRBJ2-7
len: 16
v_gene: TRBV11-2
abundance: NA
CDR3aa: CASSFWGLKSSYEQYF
CDR3nt: TGTGCCAGCAGCTTCTGGGGTCTAAAAAGCTCCTACGAGCAGTACTTC

d_gene: NA
j_gene: TRBJ1-4
len: 16
v_gene: TRBV30
abundance: NA
CDR3aa: CAWKARAPLLNEKLFF
CDR3nt: TGTGCCTGGAAAGCTCGAGCCCCGCTACTGAATGAAAAACTGTTTTTT

d_gene: NA
j_gene: TRBJ2-3
len: 15
v_gene: TRBV19
abundance: NA
CDR3aa: CASTNRAGETDTQYF
CDR3nt: TGTGCCAGTACGAATAGGGCAGGGGAGACAGATACGCAGTATTTT

d_gene: TRBD1
j_gene: TRBJ2-5
len: 11
v_gene: TRBV29-1
abundance: NA
CDR3aa: CSGQGQETQYF
CDR3nt: TGCAGCGGACAGGGGCAGGAGACCCAGTACTTC

d_gene: TRBD2
j_gene: TRBJ2-7
len: 15
v_gene: TRBV9
abundance: once
CDR3aa: CASSASSGPSYEQYF
CDR3nt: TGTGCCAGCAGCGCCTCTAGCGGCCCCTCCTACGAGCAGTACTTC

d_gene: NA
j_gene: TRBJ2-1
len: 16
v_gene: TRBV6-5
abundance: NA
CDR3aa: CASSYLRRSSYNEQFF
CDR3nt: TGTGCCAGCAGTTACCTCAGGAGGAGCTCCTACAATGAGCAGTTCTTC

d_gene: NA
j_gene: TRBJ1-5
len: 13
v_gene: TRBV6-1
abundance: NA
CDR3aa: CASSSVSNQPQHF
CDR3nt: TGTGCCAGCAGTTCAGTTAGCAATCAGCCCCAGCATTTT

d_gene: NA
j_gene: TRBJ1-1
len: 15
v_gene: TRBV28
abundance: NA
CDR3aa: CASSLDGESATEAFF
CDR3nt: TGTGCCAGCAGTTTAGACGGGGAGTCAGCCACTGAAGCTTTCTTT

d_gene: NA
j_gene: TRBJ2-7
len: 14
v_gene: TRBV4-3
abundance: NA
CDR3aa: CASSQFLRSYEQYF
CDR3nt: TGCGCCAGCAGCCAGTTTCTCCGCTCCTACGAGCAGTACTTC

d_gene: NA
j_gene: TRBJ2-5
len: 12
v_gene: TRBV15
abundance: NA
CDR3aa: CATSRDSETQYF
CDR3nt: TGTGCCACCAGCAGAGATTCGGAGACCCAGTACTTC

d_gene: NA
j_gene: TRBJ1-3
len: 15
v_gene: TRBV7-9
abundance: NA
CDR3aa: CASTPTGSSGNTIYF
CDR3nt: TGTGCCAGCACCCCGACAGGAAGCTCTGGAAACACCATATATTTT

d_gene: NA
j_gene: TRBJ2-3
len: 12
v_gene: TRBV4-3
abundance: NA
CDR3aa: CASSQDEFTQYF
CDR3nt: TGCGCCAGCAGCCAAGATGAGTTTACGCAGTATTTT

d_gene: TRBD2
j_gene: TRBJ2-1
len: 15
v_gene: TRBV9
abundance: NA
CDR3aa: CASSSLAGGPHEQFF
CDR3nt: TGTGCCAGCAGCTCCCTAGCGGGAGGGCCGCATGAGCAGTTCTTC

d_gene: NA
j_gene: TRBJ2-7
len: 13
v_gene: TRBV6-1
abundance: NA
CDR3aa: CASSRTGSYEQYF
CDR3nt: TGTGCCAGCAGCCGCACAGGGTCCTACGAGCAGTACTTC

d_gene: NA
j_gene: TRBJ2-3
len: 19
v_gene: TRBV2
abundance: NA
CDR3aa: CASSDRLRAPVFPIDTQYF
CDR3nt: TGTGCCAGCAGTGATAGGTTGCGGGCCCCAGTTTTTCCGATAGATACGCAGTATTTT

d_gene: TRBD2
j_gene: TRBJ2-3
len: 15
v_gene: TRBV7-9
abundance: NA
CDR3aa: CASSWSGGPTDTQYF
CDR3nt: TGTGCCAGCAGCTGGTCGGGAGGGCCTACAGATACGCAGTATTTT

d_gene: NA
j_gene: TRBJ2-1
len: 13
v_gene: TRBV27
abundance: NA
CDR3aa: CASSSTWYNEQFF
CDR3nt: TGTGCCAGCAGTTCAACCTGGTACAATGAGCAGTTCTTC

d_gene: TRBD2
j_gene: TRBJ2-2
len: 17
v_gene: TRBV5-1
abundance: NA
CDR3aa: CASSLVGVAGATGELFF
CDR3nt: TGCGCCAGCAGCTTGGTTGGGGTAGCGGGAGCCACCGGGGAGCTGTTTTTT

d_gene: NA
j_gene: TRBJ1-2
len: 14
v_gene: TRBV5-1
abundance: NA
CDR3aa: CASSFAGINYGYTF
CDR3nt: TGCGCCAGCAGCTTTGCAGGGATAAACTATGGCTACACCTTC

d_gene: TRBD1
j_gene: TRBJ2-7
len: 13
v_gene: TRBV6-5
abundance: NA
CDR3aa: CASSYGTGYEQYF
CDR3nt: TGTGCCAGCAGTTACGGGACAGGTTACGAGCAGTACTTC

d_gene: NA
j_gene: TRBJ1-5
len: 15
v_gene: TRBV28
abundance: NA
CDR3aa: CASTLTDGGNQPQHF
CDR3nt: TGTGCCAGCACCTTGACAGACGGAGGGAATCAGCCCCAGCATTTT

d_gene: NA
j_gene: TRBJ2-6
len: 16
v_gene: TRBV4-3
abundance: NA
CDR3aa: CASSQEFYSGANVLTF
CDR3nt: TGCGCCAGCAGCCAAGAATTCTACTCTGGGGCCAACGTCCTGACTTTC